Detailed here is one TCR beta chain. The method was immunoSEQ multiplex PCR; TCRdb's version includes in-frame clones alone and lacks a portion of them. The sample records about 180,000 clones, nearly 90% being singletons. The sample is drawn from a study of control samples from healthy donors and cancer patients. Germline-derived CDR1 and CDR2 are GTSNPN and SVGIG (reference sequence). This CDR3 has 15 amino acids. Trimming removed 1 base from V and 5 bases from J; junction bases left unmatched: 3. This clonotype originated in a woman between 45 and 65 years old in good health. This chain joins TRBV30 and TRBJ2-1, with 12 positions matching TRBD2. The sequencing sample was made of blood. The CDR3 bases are TGTGCCTGGAGTGGACTAGCGGGAGAGGACAATGAGCAGTTCTTC. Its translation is CAWSGLAGEDNEQFF.